These T cell receptor beta chains were read from a single sample in a study of T cells in Graves' hyperthyroidism and ophthalmopathy. TCRdb fed the multiplex PCR reads into MiXCR, producing one record per CDR3 protein. Among approximately 610,000 distinct CDR3 sequences listed, 14% to 15% were seen once. Sequencing was done on a sample of blood. These receptors were collected from a woman aged 40 to 49 with Graves' ophthalmopathy. Each CDR3 is given with its conserved first and last residue. D genes are given only for firm matches. Rows may omit the clone size; those that give it use once, few, many or a size class.

>-|-|TRBV28|TRBJ2-7|14
TGTGCCAGCAGTTTAGATCAGCGTTCCTACGAGCAGTACTTC
CASSLDQRSYEQYF
>TRBD1|many|TRBV20-1|TRBJ2-6|14
TGCAGTGCTAGTCAGGGGGCAGGGGCCAACGTCCTGACTTTC
CSASQGAGANVLTF
>-|many|TRBV20-1|TRBJ2-7|14
TGCAGTGCTGCACCGGGACGCTGGACCTACGAGCAGTACTTC
CSAAPGRWTYEQYF
>-|-|TRBV12-3/TRBV12-4|TRBJ1-1|12
TGTGCCAGCAGTCAGGGGTATGATGAAGCTTTCTTT
CASSQGYDEAFF
>-|many|TRBV12-3/TRBV12-4|TRBJ2-7|11
TGTGCCAGCAGTTCGGGGATTGTCTATGACTTC
CASSSGIVYDF
>-|many|TRBV5-6|TRBJ1-1|14
TGTGCCAGCAGCTGGTCGGACTGGGGCACTGAAGCTTTCTTT
CASSWSDWGTEAFF
>-|-|TRBV5-5|TRBJ2-5|17
TGTGCCAGCAGCCCGGGGAAAAGGCAGAACCTGGGAGAGACCCAGTACTTC
CASSPGKRQNLGETQYF
>TRBD1|few|TRBV25-1|TRBJ2-7|15
TGTGCCAGCAGTGATGGGGGACAGGGCTCCTACGAGCAGTACTTC
CASSDGGQGSYEQYF
>-|few|TRBV6-1|TRBJ2-7|14
TGTGCCAGCAGCCAAGGACAGAGCTCCTACGAGCAGTACTTC
CASSQGQSSYEQYF
>-|many|TRBV6-2/TRBV6-3|TRBJ2-2|21
TGTGCCAGCAGTTACTCGAATCATCCTCCGGGCTTGGAAGACCGCACCGGGGAGCTGTTTTTT
CASSYSNHPPGLEDRTGELFF
>-|many|TRBV9|TRBJ1-3|15
TGTGCCAGCAGCGTAGATCCAGACTCTGGAAACACCATATATTTT
CASSVDPDSGNTIYF
>-|many|TRBV28|TRBJ1-2|16
TGTGCCAGCAACTTCCAACCCGGGGCGGGGAGAGGGGGCTACACCTTC
CASNFQPGAGRGGYTF
>-|many|TRBV12-3/TRBV12-4|TRBJ2-5|13
TGTGCCAGCAGTGTAAGCAGCCACGAGACCCAGTACTTC
CASSVSSHETQYF
>TRBD2|many|TRBV28|TRBJ2-7|13
TGTGCCAGCAGCGGACTAGCGGTGTACGAGCAGTACTTC
CASSGLAVYEQYF
>-|many|TRBV12-5|TRBJ1-5|20
TGTGCTAGTGGTTTGGTACGGGGGGAGGGACAATATTATAGCAATCAGCCCCAGCATTTT
CASGLVRGEGQYYSNQPQHF
>-|-|TRBV5-1|TRBJ2-7|14
TGCGCCAGCAGCTTGCCAGGGTCCTCCTACGAGCAGTACTTC
CASSLPGSSYEQYF
>TRBD1|many|TRBV6-5|TRBJ1-1|16
TGTGCCAGCAGTTCCGGGACAGGGGGTATGAACACTGAAGCTTTCTTT
CASSSGTGGMNTEAFF
>TRBD1|many|TRBV6-2/TRBV6-3|TRBJ1-1|19
TGTGCCAGCAGTTACTCCCAGTCGTACAGGGGGAAAAGGATCACTGAAGCTTTCTTT
CASSYSQSYRGKRITEAFF
>TRBD1|many|TRBV12-3/TRBV12-4|TRBJ2-7|15
TGTGCCAGCAGCCACCCCGGGACAGGGACTTACGAGCAGTACTTC
CASSHPGTGTYEQYF
>TRBD1|many|TRBV27|TRBJ2-5|18
TGTGCCAGCAGGGGATTCGGATCCACAGGGGGCGCGCAGGAGACCCAGTACTTC
CASRGFGSTGGAQETQYF
>TRBD2|few|TRBV6-2/TRBV6-3|TRBJ2-4|15
TGTGCCAGCAGTTACTTCATAGCGGGAAGAAACATTCAGTACTTC
CASSYFIAGRNIQYF
>TRBD1|-|TRBV11-2|TRBJ2-4|16
TGTGCCAGCAGTAAGACAGGGACCGGGAAGTTGGACATTCAGTACTTC
CASSKTGTGKLDIQYF